This is a list of T cell receptor beta chains from one sample in a study of CD8 T cells in ankylosing spondylitis. A single record per CDR3 protein comes from TCRdb applying MiXCR to the 5' RACE reads. Of 670,000 or so distinct CDR3 sequences in the sample, around 19% were seen once. The specimen was blood, either unsorted or a sorted T cell fraction (not recorded which). All receptors come from a male donor with ankylosing spondylitis. Both conserved end residues are part of each CDR3. D genes are given only for firm matches. Size is omitted from some rows. Given values are once, few, many or a class for expanded clones.

TRBV30	TRBJ1-5	TRBD1	13	-	CAWGDREHQPQHF	TGTGCCTGGGGAGACAGGGAGCATCAGCCCCAGCATTTT
TRBV6-4	TRBJ2-5	-	14	-	CASSATRYQETQYF	TGTGCCAGCAGTGCCACAAGATACCAAGAGACCCAGTACTTC
TRBV4-1	TRBJ2-6	-	16	-	CASSQVGSSGANVLTF	TGCGCCAGCAGCCAAGTTGGAAGCTCTGGGGCCAACGTCCTGACTTTC
TRBV2	TRBJ1-1	TRBD1	15	few	CASGRQGALNTEAFF	TGTGCCAGCGGTCGACAGGGGGCTTTGAACACTGAAGCTTTCTTT
TRBV12-3/TRBV12-4	TRBJ1-2	-	14	many	CASSLNFPNYGYTF	TGTGCCAGCAGCCTTAACTTCCCAAACTATGGCTACACCTTC
TRBV20-1	TRBJ2-3	-	12	-	CSARDGPDTQYF	TGCAGTGCTAGAGATGGTCCAGATACGCAGTATTTT
TRBV13	TRBJ2-1	-	15	many	CASSPGENENNEQFF	TGTGCCAGCAGCCCAGGGGAAAATGAGAACAATGAGCAGTTCTTC
TRBV9	TRBJ2-1	-	16	once	CASSAAEGGSFNEQFF	TGTGCCAGCAGCGCCGCCGAGGGGGGCTCCTTCAATGAGCAGTTCTTC
TRBV3-1	TRBJ1-2	-	14	-	CASSRGDLLYGYTF	TGTGCCAGCAGCAGGGGGGACCTACTCTATGGCTACACCTTC
TRBV3-1	TRBJ2-7	TRBD2	18	few	CASSSPDRLAGGPYEQYF	TGTGCCAGCAGCTCCCCCGACAGACTAGCGGGAGGTCCCTACGAGCAGTACTTC
TRBV18	TRBJ2-1	TRBD1	16	-	CASSPPRQGDGSEQFF	TGTGCCAGCTCACCACCGCGACAGGGGGACGGTAGTGAGCAGTTCTTC
TRBV6-2/TRBV6-3	TRBJ2-1	-	15	few	CASSYEGTTAGEQFF	TGTGCCAGCAGTTACGAGGGGACGACCGCCGGTGAGCAGTTCTTC
TRBV18	TRBJ1-1	-	15	-	CASSQGRVGNTEAFF	TGTGCCAGCTCTCAAGGGAGGGTTGGGAACACTGAAGCTTTCTTT
TRBV15	TRBJ2-3	TRBD2	16	few	CATSRELAGGSDTQYF	TGTGCCACCAGCAGAGAACTAGCGGGAGGCTCAGATACGCAGTATTTT
TRBV3-1	TRBJ2-1	-	14	-	CASSQDATYNEQFF	TGTGCCAGCAGCCAAGACGCTACCTACAATGAGCAGTTCTTC
TRBV12-3/TRBV12-4	TRBJ2-1	TRBD2	15	-	CASASLAGGPNEQFF	TGTGCCAGCGCTTCACTGGCGGGAGGGCCTAATGAGCAGTTCTTC
TRBV6-1	TRBJ1-6	-	14	few	CASMSQLDNSPLHF	TGTGCCAGCATGTCACAACTCGATAATTCACCCCTCCACTTT